In its sample, the clone carrying this TCR beta chain was seen once. As handled by the study authors: For nucleated cells, counts were estimated from reference gene primer amplification. Assay: immunoSEQ multiplex PCR; the TCRdb copy retains only in-frame clones and omits some. From that table come the V and J calls and clone size; the DNA was used to work out D and trimming. The sample records roughly 570,000 clones, less than 90% being singletons. The source of the sample is a study of blood T cell repertoires in COVID-19. On the study more broadly: Whether acute or convalescent, the COVID-19 samples came from the United States, Italy and Spain.

Seattle's enrolled individuals joined amid active infection and were then monitored longitudinally. Trimming took off 1 base at V and 4 bases at J, with 10 bases between the two ends. CDR3 length: 14 residues. CDR1 and CDR2 from the germline V gene are SGHTA and FQGNSA. V gene TRBV7-2 combines with J gene TRBJ1-1; perhaps TRBD1 as D (6 bases). This clonotype originated in a woman between 50 and 59 years old with COVID-19, enrolled during active disease. Sequencing was performed on peripheral blood. DNA of the CDR3: TGTGCCAGCAGCTTAGAAGGGGGGGGCACTGAAGCTTTCTTT. As protein: CASSLEGGGTEAFF.